Sequencing of this TCR beta chain was carried out in a study of cytomegalovirus exposure and HLA in healthy donors. Study information: Sequencing of around 200 million T cells in an earlier analysis found under 120 million unique TCR beta sequences. Study-level points and caveats: Most sequenced TCRs were rare (though some public TCRs occurred in many donors). Later analysis showed most CMV-associated TCR beta chains appearing HLA-restricted.

The PCR had 60 Vbeta and 13 Jbeta primers. Only in-frame clones appear in the TCRdb table, and some are missing; sequencing was by immunoSEQ multiplex PCR. The repertoire holds around 140,000 clones, 77% seen once, with roughly 4.2% in the top ten. This clone was detected a few times. Antigen specificity is unknown. Germline CDR1 is MNHNY and CDR2 is SVGAGI (reference sequence). V lost 2 bases, J lost 8 bases, and 6 bases stayed unmatched. There are 16 residues in the CDR3. The sequenced sample consisted of PBMCs. The sequence came from a male donor in good health and CMV-seronegative. V is TRBV6-6 and J is TRBJ2-1; 13 bases are shared with TRBD2. This CDR3 is CASSYPGTSGKDEQFF. The CDR3 DNA follows: TGTGCCAGCAGTTACCCCGGGACTAGCGGGAAGGATGAGCAGTTCTTC.